This T cell receptor beta chain was retrieved from a study of T cell responses to AZD1222 COVID-19 vaccine. Overall study findings and caveats: Seropositive status at baseline applied to only a handful of AZD1222 recipients. Spike-specific TCR breadth and depth were elevated following two AZD1222 doses. Repertoire sampling happened only post peak T cell response.

Clones were sequenced by immunoSEQ multiplex PCR, and TCRdb holds only the in-frame ones, with some missing. The sample has around 180,000 clones, 90% seen once. Trimming took 0 bases from V and 2 from J, leaving 17 bases between them. Per the germline V gene, CDR1 is LGHDT and CDR2 is YNNKEL (reference sequence). The CDR3 has 17 residues. Details on this clone: The antigen is undetermined.

The specimen was peripheral blood, collected on day 0 of AZD1222 vaccination. The TCR sequence derives from an adult in good health. The rearrangement uses TRBV3-1 (or the pseudogene TRBV3-2) and TRBJ2-7; D possibly matches TRBD1 or TRBD2 (6 bases each). In nucleotides, the CDR3 is TGTGCCAGCAGCCAAGATCGGAAGGTAGGGGGGACCTACGAGCAGTACTTC. Amino acids: CASSQDRKVGGTYEQYF.